This passage covers 27 T cell receptor beta chains from one sample sequenced in a study of early T cells in non-severe SARS-CoV-2 infection. TCRdb independently ran MiXCR on the 5' RACE reads; one entry per CDR3 protein. Of tens of thousands of distinct CDR3 sequences detected, 10% to 11% appear once; the ten largest clones hold roughly 1.7%. Sequencing was done on a sample of whole blood. The receptors were gathered from an adult who was a healthcare worker with PCR-confirmed SARS-CoV-2 infection or an uninfected control (not recorded which).

This clonotype was counted many times. This chain uses TRBV20-1 with TRBJ1-1; weak D call: TRBD1 (5 bases). V shed 5 bases and J shed 1 base, with 14 bases lying between them. The CDR3 runs to 14 residues. CDR1 is DFQATT and CDR2 is SNEGSKA in the germline V gene (reference sequence). The CDR3 sequence is CSASQGGQNTEAFF. DNA of the CDR3: TGCAGTGCTTCCCAGGGAGGGCAGAACACTGAAGCTTTCTTT.

This chain uses TRBV7-8 with TRBJ2-1; D unclear. The CDR3 sequence is 15 residues long. Germline CDR1 SGHVS, CDR2 FQNEAQ. V lost 2 bases to trimming and J lost 0 bases, with 8 bases between them. CDR3 in amino acids: CASSLLGFSYNEQFF. The CDR3 coding sequence is TGTGCCAGCAGCTTACTGGGCTTCTCCTACAATGAGCAGTTCTTC.

This clonotype was seen repeatedly, ten times or more. The chain is built from TRBV4-3 and TRBJ2-3, with D unresolved. Looked up from germline, CDR1 is LGHNA and CDR2 is YSLEER. V was clipped by 1 base and J by 4 bases, with 6 bases between them. The CDR3 sequence is 13 residues long. The CDR3 DNA reads as TGCGCCAGCAGCCAAGTAACACCAGATACGCAGTATTTT. Its protein product is CASSQVTPDTQYF.

This clonotype was recorded only once. One junction end disagrees with the germline gene, perhaps due to a read error. CDR3 sequence: CASSLRIGLAGPGNGQFF. The CDR3 nucleotides are TGTGCCAGCAGTCTGAGGATCGGACTAGCGGGGCCTGGGAATGGGCAGTTCTTC. This chain connects TRBV12-3 or TRBV12-4 to TRBJ2-1, with TRBD2 identical over 12 bases. The CDR3 spans 18 residues.

This clonotype has a handful of counts. V gene TRBV4-3 combines with J gene TRBJ1-2; D is uncertain. This CDR3 contains 14 residues. Germline lookup yields CDR1 LGHNA and CDR2 YSLEER. V shed 1 base and J shed 4 bases, with 10 bases lying between them. Here the CDR3 DNA reads TGCGCCAGCAGCCAAGCGGGGAAAGTCTATGGCTACACCTTC. Residues: CASSQAGKVYGYTF.

This clonotype came up many times. The rearrangement links TRBV30 to TRBJ1-1; weak D call: TRBD1 (5 bases). Germline CDR1 is GTSNPN and CDR2 is SVGIG (reference sequence). V gave up 2 bases and J gave up 6 bases, with 13 bases separating them. The CDR3 extends over 13 amino acids. CDR3 in amino acids: CAWSTDGTSEAFF. In nucleotides, the CDR3 is TGTGCCTGGAGTACCGACGGGACCTCTGAAGCTTTCTTT.

The sample holds many counts of this clonotype. The chain links TRBV12-5 to TRBJ2-3; TRBD1 aligns across 8 bases. The CDR3 is made up of 15 amino acids. From germline, CDR1 is LGHNT and CDR2 FRNRAP. The V and J ends lost 5 bases and 5 bases, in that order; junction bases with no gene match: 9. CDR3 DNA: TGTGCTAGTGGTCCCCTGACAGGGGAGGAAGATACGCAGTATTTT. Protein product: CASGPLTGEEDTQYF.

This clonotype was found many times. This chain uses TRBV18 with TRBJ2-3; the match to TRBD2 covers 8 bases. J gave up 6 bases and V 3 bases, and 5 bases lay outside the gene matches. The CDR3 is 14 residues long. Germline-derived CDR1 and CDR2 are KGHSH and LQKENI. Here the CDR3 reads CASSPGLAVDTQYF. CDR3 in DNA: TGTGCCAGCTCACCCGGACTAGCTGTGGATACGCAGTATTTT.

The table lists this clonotype with many counts. The chain recombines TRBV11-2 with TRBJ2-7; D is unclear. V was clipped by 1 base and J by 0 bases, with 10 bases between them. Per the germline V gene, CDR1 is SGHAT and CDR2 is FQNNGV. The CDR3 contains 15 residues. CDR3 DNA sequence: TGTGCCAGCAGCTTAGGGGCATTCAGCTCCTACGAGCAGTACTTC. Protein product: CASSLGAFSSYEQYF.

This clonotype has a count of ten or more. The chain has TRBV10-2 and TRBJ2-1; 10 bases agree with TRBD2. Trimming at V came to 5 bases and at J to 6 bases, leaving 10 bases not matched to a gene. Germline assignment: CDR1 WSHSY and CDR2 SAAADI. CDR3 length: 16 residues. The CDR3 here is CASSSSAGGLGNEQFF. CDR3 coding DNA: TGCGCCAGCAGTTCTTCAGCGGGGGGGCTTGGCAATGAGCAGTTCTTC.

This clonotype was seen ten or more times. The chain links TRBV7-3 to TRBJ2-4; 8 bases align to TRBD2. Germline assignment: CDR1 SGHTA and CDR2 FQGTGA. The length of the CDR3 is 16 residues. V was clipped by 3 bases and J by 2 bases; unmatched bases: 6. CDR3 amino acids: CASSFSGASTKNIQYF. For the CDR3, the DNA is TGTGCCAGCAGCTTTAGCGGGGCGTCAACCAAAAACATTCAGTACTTC.

This clonotype came up many times. This chain links TRBV13 with TRBJ1-1; D remains unclear. CDR3 size: 13 residues. CDR1 and CDR2 from the germline V gene are PRHDT and FYEKMQ (reference sequence). With 5 bases removed from V and 0 bases from J, the gap between germline ends came to 7 bases. Written as DNA, the CDR3 is TGTGCCAGCAGCCCCCCCTTGAACACTGAAGCTTTCTTT. It yields the protein CASSPPLNTEAFF.

This clonotype appeared a few times. The V gene is TRBV10-3, the J gene TRBJ2-5; the D gene is possibly TRBD2 (6 bases). Germline values: CDR1 ENHRY, CDR2 SYGVKD. CDR3 length equals 15 residues. Trimming pared 2 bases from V and 5 bases from J, leaving 15 bases between. The DNA for the CDR3 is TGTGCCATCAGTGAGAAGGCGGGGTTCGTGGAGACCCAGTACTTC. It yields the protein CAISEKAGFVETQYF.

This clonotype showed up just a few times. CDR3 residues: CSARDRGYGYTF. The CDR3, as DNA: TGCAGTGCTAGAGACAGGGGGTATGGCTACACCTTC. V is TRBV20-1 and J is TRBJ1-2, with 7 nucleotides matching TRBD1. Germline V gene sequence: CDR1 DFQATT, CDR2 SNEGSKA (reference sequence). The J segment lost 5 bases and the V segment lost 0 bases, leaving 0 bases of the junction unmatched. The CDR3 sequence is 12 residues long.

Many counts were recorded for this clonotype. The rearrangement joins TRBV12-3 or TRBV12-4 to TRBJ1-2; tentatively, D is TRBD1 (5 bases). The CDR3 is 14 residues long. Trimming took 3 bases from V and 0 from J, leaving 8 bases between them. The CDR3 reads CASSFRDPNYGYTF. The CDR3 DNA reads TGTGCCAGCAGTTTCAGGGACCCTAACTATGGCTACACCTTC.

This clonotype was seen at least ten times. The chain has TRBV6-7 and TRBJ1-1; D gene unclear. TRBV6-7 is classed as an ORF, of uncertain function. This CDR3 spans 11 amino acids. Between the trimmed V and J ends, which lost 6 bases and 1 base, there was a span of 3 bases. The CDR3 DNA reads TGTGCCAGCAGACGGAACACTGAAGCTTTCTTT. Its translation is CASRRNTEAFF.

This clonotype was observed many times. This chain uses TRBV12-3 or TRBV12-4 with TRBJ2-6, with 7 nucleotides matching TRBD1. The length of the CDR3 is 17 residues. V shed 4 bases and J 0 bases; nucleotides not matched to a gene: 6. The CDR3 spells CASSSRQGSSGANVLTF. CDR3 nucleotides: TGTGCCAGCAGTTCGAGACAGGGAAGCTCTGGGGCCAACGTCCTGACTTTC.

Concerning this clonotype itself: The CDR3 does not close with the conserved phenylalanine or tryptophan, likely indicating a read error. The gene calls are TRBV29-1 and TRBJ1-1, with D perhaps TRBD1 (5 bases). There are 11 residues in the CDR3. Germline V lookup: CDR1 SQVTM, CDR2 ANQGSEA. With 4 bases removed from V and 8 bases from J, the gap between germline ends came to 11 bases. The CDR3 region is CSVAPGLEAFY. CDR3 nucleotides: TGCAGCGTTGCGCCGGGGCTAGAAGCTTTCTAT.

This clonotype was seen more than once but under ten times. J is TRBJ2-3 and V is TRBV7-2; D is uncertain. The ends were cut back, 2 bases at V and 4 bases at J, with 7 bases in the middle. Germline lookup yields CDR1 SGHTA and CDR2 FQGNSA. The CDR3 sequence is 13 residues long. Here the CDR3 DNA reads TGTGCCAGCAGCTTAAAACATGCAGATACGCAGTATTTT. This translates into CASSLKHADTQYF. The full variable domain, completed using reference TRBV7-2 and TRBJ2-3, is GAGVSQSPSNKVTEKGKDVELRCDPISGHTALYWYRQSLGQGLEFLIYFQGNSAPDKSGLPSDRFSAERTGGSVSTLTIQRTQQEDSAVYLCASSLKHADTQYFGPGTRLTVL.

This clonotype appeared a few times. The V and J genes are TRBV12-3 or TRBV12-4 and TRBJ1-5; D gene uncertain. Trimming removed 6 bases at V and 3 bases at J, with 12 bases between. This CDR3 contains 14 residues. In DNA form, the CDR3 reads TGTGCCAGCAGGGAAGGACGGGACAATCAGCCCCAGCATTTT. Encoded protein: CASREGRDNQPQHF.

There are many counts of this clonotype. This chain uses TRBV3-1 with TRBJ2-1, with D possibly being TRBD1 (8 bases). This CDR3 region has 17 residues. V was shortened by 1 base and J by 6 bases, with 19 bases between the two germline ends. The germline V gene has CDR1 LGHDT and CDR2 YNNKEL (reference sequence). CDR3 residues: CASSQVVTGGARNEQFF. Written as DNA, the CDR3 is TGTGCCAGCAGCCAAGTAGTAACAGGGGGGGCACGCAATGAGCAGTTCTTC.

This clonotype was seen more than once but under ten times. This chain links TRBV29-1 with TRBJ2-1; D gene unclear. The CDR3 contains 11 residues. Germline V lookup: CDR1 SQVTM, CDR2 ANQGSEA. Trimming took 7 bases from V and 5 from J, leaving 9 bases between them. The CDR3 is CSARTHNEQFF. Written as DNA, the CDR3 is TGCAGCGCCCGGACCCACAATGAGCAGTTCTTC.

This clonotype came up a few times. V gene TRBV5-4 combines with J gene TRBJ2-2, with TRBD2 identical over 7 bases. V was pared by 4 bases and J by 8 bases, with 2 bases of the junction left unmatched. The germline CDR1 and CDR2 sequences are SGHNT and YYREEE (reference sequence). This CDR3 has 12 residues. As DNA, the CDR3 is TGTGCCAGCAGCCAAGCGGGGGGGGAGCTGTTTTTT. This translates into CASSQAGGELFF.

This clonotype was counted a few times. The genes are TRBV10-3 and TRBJ2-3, with D unclear. Germline V CDR1 and CDR2: ENHRY, SYGVKD. V shed 10 bases and J shed 4 bases, with 18 bases lying between them. This CDR3 region has 14 residues. The CDR3 protein is CATRTSGPSDTQYF. The CDR3 DNA follows: TGTGCCACGCGGACGTCCGGTCCATCAGATACGCAGTATTTT.

V usage is TRBV5-1 and J usage is TRBJ1-5; D is possibly TRBD1 (6 bases). The CDR3 contains 16 residues. Germline V lookup: CDR1 SGHRS, CDR2 YFSETQ. The V end was cut by 3 bases, the J end by 3 bases, with 16 bases between. CDR3: CASSSGGGGSNQPQHF. Here the CDR3 DNA reads TGCGCCAGCAGCTCCGGTGGAGGGGGATCCAATCAGCCCCAGCATTTT.

This clonotype occurred many times. The rearrangement uses TRBV12-3 or TRBV12-4 and TRBJ2-7; TRBD1 is a possible D gene (6 bases). This CDR3 spans 15 amino acids. Trimming pared 5 bases from V and 5 bases from J, leaving 19 bases between. CDR3 sequence (DNA): TGTGCCAGCAGTCCATCCAACCAAAACAGGGACGAGCAGTACTTC. Amino acid sequence: CASSPSNQNRDEQYF.

The V call is TRBV5-8, the J call TRBJ2-6; tentative D call: TRBD1 (6 bases). The germline V gene encodes CDR1 SGHTS and CDR2 YDEGEE. Trimming cost V 2 bases and J 2 bases, with 14 bases left between them. This CDR3 has 17 residues. CDR3 amino acids: CASSFWQGRAGANVLTF. CDR3 DNA sequence: TGTGCCAGCAGCTTCTGGCAGGGGAGAGCTGGGGCCAACGTCCTGACTTTC.